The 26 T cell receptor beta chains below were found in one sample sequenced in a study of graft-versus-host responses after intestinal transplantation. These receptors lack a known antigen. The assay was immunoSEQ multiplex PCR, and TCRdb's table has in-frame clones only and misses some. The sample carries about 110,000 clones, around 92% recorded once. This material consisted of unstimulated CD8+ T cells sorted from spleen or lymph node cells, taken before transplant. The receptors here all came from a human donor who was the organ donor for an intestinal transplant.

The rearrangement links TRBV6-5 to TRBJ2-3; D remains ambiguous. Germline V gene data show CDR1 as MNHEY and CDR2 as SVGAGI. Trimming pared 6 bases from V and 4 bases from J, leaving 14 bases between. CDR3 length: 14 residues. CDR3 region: CASSQSWGPDTQYF. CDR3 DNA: TGTGCCAGCAGCCAAAGTTGGGGTCCAGATACGCAGTATTTT.

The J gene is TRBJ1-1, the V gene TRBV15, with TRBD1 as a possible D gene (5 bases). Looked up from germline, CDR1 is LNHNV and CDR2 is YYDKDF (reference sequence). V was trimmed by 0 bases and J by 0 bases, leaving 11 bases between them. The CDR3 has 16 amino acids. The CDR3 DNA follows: TGTGCCACCAGCAGAGACCCTCGGGGGATGAACACTGAAGCTTTCTTT. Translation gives CATSRDPRGMNTEAFF.

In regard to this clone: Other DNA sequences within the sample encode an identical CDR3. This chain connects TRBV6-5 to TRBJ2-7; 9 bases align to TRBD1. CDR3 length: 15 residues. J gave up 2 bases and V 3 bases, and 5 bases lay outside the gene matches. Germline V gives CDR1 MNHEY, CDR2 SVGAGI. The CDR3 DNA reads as TGTGCCAGCAGTTATTCCGGGACAGGGACCTACGAGCAGTACTTC. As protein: CASSYSGTGTYEQYF.

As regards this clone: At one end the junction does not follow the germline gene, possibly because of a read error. CDR3 region: CASSLAYNRPQHF. The CDR3 coding sequence is TGTGCCAGCAGCTTAGCTTACAATCGGCCCCAGCATTTT. The chain uses TRBV11-2 and TRBJ1-5; D is uncertain. The V gene's germline CDR1 is SGHAT and CDR2 FQNNGV. This CDR3 spans 13 amino acids.

For the CDR3, the DNA is TGTGCCAGCTCATTCCGGGACAGTTCCTACGAGCAGTACTTC. It yields the protein CASSFRDSSYEQYF. The chain has TRBV18 and TRBJ2-7, with 7 bases matching TRBD1. Germline V CDR1 and CDR2: KGHSH, LQKENI. With 5 bases clipped from V and 1 base from J, the junction kept 5 bases outside the gene matches. This CDR3 contains 14 residues.

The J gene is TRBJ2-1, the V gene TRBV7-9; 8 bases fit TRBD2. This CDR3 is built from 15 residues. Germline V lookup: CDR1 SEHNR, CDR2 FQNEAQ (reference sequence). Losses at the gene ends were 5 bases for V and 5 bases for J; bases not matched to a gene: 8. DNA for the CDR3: TGTGCCAGCAGCCCTCCGGGACTAGGCAACAATGAGCAGTTCTTC. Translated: CASSPPGLGNNEQFF.

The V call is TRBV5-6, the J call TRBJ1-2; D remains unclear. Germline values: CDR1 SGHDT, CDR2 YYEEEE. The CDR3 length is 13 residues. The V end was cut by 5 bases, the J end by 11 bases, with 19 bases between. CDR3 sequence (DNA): TGTGCCAGCAGTACGAGGGATTTTTTGGAGTACACCTTC. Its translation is CASSTRDFLEYTF. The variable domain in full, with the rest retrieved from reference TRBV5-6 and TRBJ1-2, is DAGVTQSPTHLIKTRGQQVTLRCSPKSGHDTVSWYQQALGQGPQFIFQYYEEEERQRGNFPDRFSGHQFPNYSSELNVNALLLGDSALYLCASSTRDFLEYTFGSGTRLTVV.

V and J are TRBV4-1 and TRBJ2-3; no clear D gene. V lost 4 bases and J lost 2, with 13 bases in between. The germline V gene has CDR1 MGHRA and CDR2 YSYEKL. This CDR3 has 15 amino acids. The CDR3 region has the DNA TGCGCCAGCAGCCCTTACTACTTACCCACAGATACGCAGTATTTT. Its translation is CASSPYYLPTDTQYF.

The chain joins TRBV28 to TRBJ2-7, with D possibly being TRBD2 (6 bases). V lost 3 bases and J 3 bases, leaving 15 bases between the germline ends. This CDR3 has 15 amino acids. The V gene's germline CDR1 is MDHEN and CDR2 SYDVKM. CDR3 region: CASSFKVDYYYEQYF. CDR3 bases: TGTGCCAGCAGTTTTAAGGTGGACTACTACTACGAGCAGTACTTC.

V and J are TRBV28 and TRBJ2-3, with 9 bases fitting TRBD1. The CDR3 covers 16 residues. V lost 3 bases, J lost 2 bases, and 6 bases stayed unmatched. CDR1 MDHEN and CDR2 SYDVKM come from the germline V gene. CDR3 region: CASSFVGQGNTDTQYF. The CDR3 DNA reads TGTGCCAGCAGTTTCGTGGGACAGGGAAACACAGATACGCAGTATTTT.

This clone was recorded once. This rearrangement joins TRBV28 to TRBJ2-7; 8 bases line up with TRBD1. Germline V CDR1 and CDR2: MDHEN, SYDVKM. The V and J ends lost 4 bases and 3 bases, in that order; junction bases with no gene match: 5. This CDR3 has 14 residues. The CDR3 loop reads CASSSAGGGYEQYF. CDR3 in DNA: TGTGCCAGCAGTTCTGCAGGGGGCGGCTACGAGCAGTACTTC.

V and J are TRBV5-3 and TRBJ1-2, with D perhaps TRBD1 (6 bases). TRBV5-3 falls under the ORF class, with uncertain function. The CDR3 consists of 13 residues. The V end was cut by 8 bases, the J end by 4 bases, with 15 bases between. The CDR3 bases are TGTGCCAGCAGACGTAGAGGGGGCTATGGCTACACCTTC. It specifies CASRRRGGYGYTF.

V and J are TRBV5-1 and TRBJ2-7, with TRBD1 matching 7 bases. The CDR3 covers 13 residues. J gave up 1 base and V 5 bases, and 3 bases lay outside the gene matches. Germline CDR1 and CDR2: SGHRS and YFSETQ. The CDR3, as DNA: TGCGCCAGCAGACAGGGGATATCCTACGAGCAGTACTTC. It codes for CASRQGISYEQYF.

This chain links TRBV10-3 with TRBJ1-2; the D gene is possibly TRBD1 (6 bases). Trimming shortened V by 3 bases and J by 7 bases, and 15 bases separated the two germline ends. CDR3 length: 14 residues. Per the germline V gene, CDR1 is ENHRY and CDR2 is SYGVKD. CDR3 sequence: CAISEVGGAGGYTF. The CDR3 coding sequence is TGTGCCATCAGTGAAGTGGGGGGGGCTGGTGGCTACACCTTC.

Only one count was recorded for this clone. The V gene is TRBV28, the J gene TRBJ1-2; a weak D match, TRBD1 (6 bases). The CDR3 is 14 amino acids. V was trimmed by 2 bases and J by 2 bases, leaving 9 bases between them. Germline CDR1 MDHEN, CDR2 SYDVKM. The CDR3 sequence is CASSLRQDNYGYTF. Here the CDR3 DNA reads TGTGCCAGCAGTTTAAGACAGGACAACTATGGCTACACCTTC.

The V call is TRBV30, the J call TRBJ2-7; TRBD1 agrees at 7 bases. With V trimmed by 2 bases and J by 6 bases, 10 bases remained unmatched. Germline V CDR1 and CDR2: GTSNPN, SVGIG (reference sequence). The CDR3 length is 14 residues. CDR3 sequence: CAWSRETGILEQYF. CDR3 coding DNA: TGTGCCTGGAGTCGAGAGACAGGGATCCTCGAGCAGTACTTC. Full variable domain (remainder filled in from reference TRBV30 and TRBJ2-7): SQTIHQWPATLVQPVGSPLSLECTVEGTSNPNLYWYRQAAGRGLQLLFYSVGIGQISSEVPQNLSASRPQDRQFILSSKKLLLSDSGFYLCAWSRETGILEQYFGPGTRLTVT.

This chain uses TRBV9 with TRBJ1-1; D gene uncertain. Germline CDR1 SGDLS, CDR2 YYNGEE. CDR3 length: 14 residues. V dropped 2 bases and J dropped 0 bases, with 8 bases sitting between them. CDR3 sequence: CASSVGSMNTEAFF. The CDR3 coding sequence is TGTGCCAGCAGCGTGGGCAGTATGAACACTGAAGCTTTCTTT.

CDR3 residues: CASSSQGDSQPQHF. In DNA, the CDR3 is TGTGCCAGTAGTTCCCAGGGAGACAGTCAGCCCCAGCATTTT. The chain has TRBV19 and TRBJ1-5; TRBD1 is a possible D gene (5 bases). Germline lookup yields CDR1 LNHDA and CDR2 SQIVND (reference sequence). Trimming took 5 bases from V and 6 from J, leaving 14 bases between them. CDR3 length: 14 amino acids.

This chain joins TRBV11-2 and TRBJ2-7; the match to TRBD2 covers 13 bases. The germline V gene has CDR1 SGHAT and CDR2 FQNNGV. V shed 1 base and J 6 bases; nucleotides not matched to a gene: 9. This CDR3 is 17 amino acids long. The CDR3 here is CASSLVPRTSGSGEQYF. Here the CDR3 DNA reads TGTGCCAGCAGCTTAGTTCCTCGGACTAGCGGGAGCGGCGAGCAGTACTTC.

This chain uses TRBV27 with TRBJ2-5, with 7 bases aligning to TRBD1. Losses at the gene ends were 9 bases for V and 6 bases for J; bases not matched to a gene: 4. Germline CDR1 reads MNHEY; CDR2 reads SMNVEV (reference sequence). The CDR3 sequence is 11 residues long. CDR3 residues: CARGTDKTQYF. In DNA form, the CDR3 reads TGTGCCAGGGGGACAGACAAGACCCAGTACTTC.

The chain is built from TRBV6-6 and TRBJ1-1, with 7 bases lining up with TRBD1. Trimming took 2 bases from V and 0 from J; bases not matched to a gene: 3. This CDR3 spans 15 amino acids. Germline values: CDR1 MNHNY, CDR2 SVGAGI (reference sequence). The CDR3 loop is CASSYAGGLNTEAFF. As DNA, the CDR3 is TGTGCCAGCAGTTACGCAGGGGGGCTGAACACTGAAGCTTTCTTT.

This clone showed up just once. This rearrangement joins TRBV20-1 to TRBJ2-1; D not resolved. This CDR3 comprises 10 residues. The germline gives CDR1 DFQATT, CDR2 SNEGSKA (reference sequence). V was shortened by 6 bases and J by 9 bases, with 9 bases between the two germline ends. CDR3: CSARRGEQFF. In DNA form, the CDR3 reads TGCAGTGCGCGCAGAGGTGAGCAGTTCTTC.

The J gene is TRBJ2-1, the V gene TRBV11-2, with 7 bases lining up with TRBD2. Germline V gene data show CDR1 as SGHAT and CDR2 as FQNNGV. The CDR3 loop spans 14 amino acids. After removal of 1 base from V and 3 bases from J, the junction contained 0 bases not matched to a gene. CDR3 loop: CASSLGTSYNEQFF. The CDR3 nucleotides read TGTGCCAGCAGCTTAGGGACTAGCTACAATGAGCAGTTCTTC.

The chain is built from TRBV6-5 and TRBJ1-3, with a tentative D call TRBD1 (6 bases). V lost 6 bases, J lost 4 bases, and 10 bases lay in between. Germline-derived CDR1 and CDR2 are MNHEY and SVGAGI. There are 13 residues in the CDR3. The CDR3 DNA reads TGTGCCAGCAGACAAGGACAGGGAAACACCATATATTTT. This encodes CASRQGQGNTIYF.

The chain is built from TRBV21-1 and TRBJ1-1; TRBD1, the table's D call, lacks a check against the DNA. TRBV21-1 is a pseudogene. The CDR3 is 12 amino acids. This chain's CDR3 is CASSWDSTEAFF. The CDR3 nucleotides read TGTGCCAGCAGCTGGGACAGCACTGAAGCTTTCTTT.

The CDR3 protein is CASSSHSGEQFF. For the CDR3, the DNA is TGCGCCAGCAGCTCTCATTCAGGGGAGCAGTTCTTC. The rearrangement joins TRBV5-1 to TRBJ2-1; D perhaps matches TRBD1 (5 bases). From germline, CDR1 is SGHRS and CDR2 YFSETQ. Trimming removed 3 bases from V and 10 bases from J, with 11 bases in between. The CDR3 spans 12 residues.